The clone carrying this TCR beta chain was seen just once. The antigen is not known. The germline V gene encodes CDR1 MNHNY and CDR2 SVGAGI (reference sequence). Trimming took 5 bases from V and 6 from J; bases not matched to a gene: 0. The CDR3 spans 12 residues. The sample comes from a study of cytomegalovirus exposure and HLA in healthy donors. The study, taken as a whole, reports: Rare sequences made up most TCRs, while some public TCRs were found in many donors.

This table comes from immunoSEQ multiplex PCR, and its TCRdb copy is limited to in-frame clones, with some not included. The repertoire holds 90,000 to 150,000 clones, 88% seen once, with under 6.5% in the top ten. The donors belonged to the roughly 130-subject validation cohort, separate from the 666-subject first cohort. The rearrangement links TRBV6-6 to TRBJ1-4; TRBD1 matches at 7 bases. The source is a woman aged 18-29 years in good health and CMV-seropositive. Material: PBMCs. Here the CDR3 DNA reads TGTGCCAGCAGTGACAGGGATGAAAAACTGTTTTTT. Protein sequence: CASSDRDEKLFF.